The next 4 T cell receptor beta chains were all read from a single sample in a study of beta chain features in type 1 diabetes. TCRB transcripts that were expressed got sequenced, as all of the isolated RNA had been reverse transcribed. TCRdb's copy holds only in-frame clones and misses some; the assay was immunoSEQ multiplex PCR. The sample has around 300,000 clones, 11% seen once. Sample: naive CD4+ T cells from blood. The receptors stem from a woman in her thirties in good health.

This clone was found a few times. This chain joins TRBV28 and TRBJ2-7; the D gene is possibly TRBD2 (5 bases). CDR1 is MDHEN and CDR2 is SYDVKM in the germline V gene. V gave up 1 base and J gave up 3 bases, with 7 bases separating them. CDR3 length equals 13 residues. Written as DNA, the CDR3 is TGTGCCAGCAGTTTATTTACTAGCTACGAGCAGTACTTC. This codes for CASSLFTSYEQYF.

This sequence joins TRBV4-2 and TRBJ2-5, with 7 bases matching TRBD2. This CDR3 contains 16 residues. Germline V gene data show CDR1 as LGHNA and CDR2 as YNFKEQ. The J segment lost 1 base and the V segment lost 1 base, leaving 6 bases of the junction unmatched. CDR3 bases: TGTGCCAGCAGCCAAGGATCAGCGGGGATCCAAGAGACCCAGTACTTC. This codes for CASSQGSAGIQETQYF.

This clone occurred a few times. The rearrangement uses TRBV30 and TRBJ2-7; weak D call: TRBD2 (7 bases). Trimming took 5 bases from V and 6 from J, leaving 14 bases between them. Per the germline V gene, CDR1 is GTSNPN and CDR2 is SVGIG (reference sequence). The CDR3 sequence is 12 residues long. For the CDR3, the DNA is TGTGCCTGGGCTTGGGAGGGGGTCGAGCAGTACTTC. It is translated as CAWAWEGVEQYF.

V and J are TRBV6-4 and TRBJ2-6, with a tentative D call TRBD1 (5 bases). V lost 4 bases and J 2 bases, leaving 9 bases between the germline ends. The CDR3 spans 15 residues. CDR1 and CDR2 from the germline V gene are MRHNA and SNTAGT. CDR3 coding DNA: TGTGCCAGCAGTGTTTCAGGGACTGGGGCCAACGTCCTGACTTTC. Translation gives CASSVSGTGANVLTF.